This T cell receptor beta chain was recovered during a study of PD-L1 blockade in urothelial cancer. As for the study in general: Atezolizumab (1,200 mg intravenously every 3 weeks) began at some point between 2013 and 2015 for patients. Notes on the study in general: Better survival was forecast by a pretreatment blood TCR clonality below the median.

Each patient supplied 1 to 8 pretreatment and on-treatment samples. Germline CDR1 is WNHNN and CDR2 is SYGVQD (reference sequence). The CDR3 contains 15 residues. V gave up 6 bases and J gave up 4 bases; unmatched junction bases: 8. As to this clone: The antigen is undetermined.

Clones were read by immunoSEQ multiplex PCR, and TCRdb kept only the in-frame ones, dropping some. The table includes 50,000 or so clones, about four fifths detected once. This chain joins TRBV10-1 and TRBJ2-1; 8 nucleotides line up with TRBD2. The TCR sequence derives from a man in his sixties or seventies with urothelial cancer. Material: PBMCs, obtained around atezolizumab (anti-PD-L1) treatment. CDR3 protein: CASRAGGGSYNEQFF. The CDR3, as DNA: TGCGCCAGCAGGGCTGGCGGGGGGAGTTACAATGAGCAGTTCTTC.